This passage covers 8 T cell receptor beta chains from one sample sequenced in a study of response to subunit inactivated influenza vaccine. TCRdb reanalysed the RT-PCR reads using MiXCR and keeps one entry per CDR3 protein. The sample carries hundreds of thousands of distinct CDR3 sequences, about 14% recorded once. The sequenced sample was PBMCs from blood, obtained around 14 days before vaccination. The receptors shown here come from a man in his forties or fifties who received an inactivated influenza vaccine.

The chain employs TRBV5-1 and TRBJ2-2, with D maybe TRBD1 (6 bases). Trimming stripped 5 bases from V and 4 bases from J, with 15 bases between. The CDR3 sequence is 15 residues long. Germline assignment: CDR1 SGHRS and CDR2 YFSETQ. CDR3 amino acids: CASSFDRLSTGELFF. DNA for the CDR3: TGCGCCAGCAGTTTTGACAGGCTCTCCACCGGGGAGCTGTTTTTT.

This clonotype was counted between two and nine times. The CDR3 spells CASSLNPGLAYEQYF. CDR3 DNA: TGTGCCAGCAGCTTAAACCCGGGACTTGCCTACGAGCAGTACTTC. The genes are TRBV7-3 and TRBJ2-7; tentative D call: TRBD2 (6 bases). V dropped 1 base and J dropped 2 bases, with 12 bases sitting between them. Germline V lookup: CDR1 SGHTA, CDR2 FQGTGA. CDR3 length: 15 residues.

The table lists this clonotype with a few counts. V usage is TRBV4-1 and J usage is TRBJ1-4; possibly TRBD1 for D (5 bases). In germline, CDR1 is MGHRA, CDR2 YSYEKL. V gave up 1 base and J gave up 2 bases, with 14 bases separating them. CDR3 length equals 17 residues. CDR3 sequence: CASSQASRVATNEKLFF. CDR3 DNA: TGCGCCAGCAGCCAAGCAAGCAGGGTGGCCACTAATGAAAAACTGTTTTTT.

This clonotype was recorded a few times. The V gene is TRBV20-1, the J gene TRBJ2-1; possibly TRBD2 for D (6 bases). The ends were cut back, 1 base at V and 4 bases at J, with 8 bases in the middle. Germline V gene lookup returns CDR1 DFQATT and CDR2 SNEGSKA (reference sequence). This CDR3 comprises 13 residues. The CDR3 DNA reads as TGCAGTGCTAGAGCCCTAGCGTACAATGAGCAGTTCTTC. Amino acid sequence: CSARALAYNEQFF.

This clonotype was counted between two and nine times. The gene calls are TRBV7-6 and TRBJ2-7; TRBD2 might be the D (5 bases). V was pared by 2 bases and J by 3 bases, with 11 bases between. Germline CDR1 is SGHVS and CDR2 is FNYEAQ. The CDR3 has 14 amino acids. The CDR3 DNA follows: TGTGCCAGCAGCTTAAGTAGCGAGAGCTACGAGCAGTACTTC. Protein: CASSLSSESYEQYF.

The sample holds one count of this clonotype. V and J are TRBV11-2 and TRBJ2-3; 9 positions match TRBD1. Germline-derived CDR1 and CDR2 are SGHAT and FQNNGV. The CDR3 is 15 amino acids. V trimming: 0 bases; J trimming: 3 bases; junction bases outside the gene matches: 1. CDR3 bases: TGTGCCAGCAGCTTAGAACAGGGGGCAACAGATACGCAGTATTTT. Translating it yields CASSLEQGATDTQYF.

The V gene is TRBV19, the J gene TRBJ2-3; 7 nucleotides agree with TRBD1. Germline loops: CDR1 LNHDA, CDR2 SQIVND (reference sequence). The V segment lost 3 bases and the J segment 1 base; nucleotides outside the gene matches: 1. The CDR3 has 14 residues. The CDR3 protein is CASSMGQRTDTQYF. CDR3 DNA sequence: TGTGCCAGTAGTATGGGACAGCGCACAGATACGCAGTATTTT.

J is TRBJ2-6 and V is TRBV12-3 or TRBV12-4; 9 nucleotides match TRBD1. The CDR3 runs 17 residues. V dropped 6 bases and J dropped 0; count of bases not matched to a gene: 6. The CDR3 nucleotides are TGTGCCAGCAGCCTGGGACAGGGTACCTCTGGGGCCAACGTCCTGACTTTC. Protein product: CASSLGQGTSGANVLTF.